These 21 T cell receptor beta chains share one sample of origin, sequenced in a study of CD8 T cells in ankylosing spondylitis. From the 5' RACE reads, TCRdb called clonotypes with MiXCR, one entry per CDR3 protein. The table includes approximately 220,000 distinct CDR3 sequences, approximately 10% detected once. Sequencing was performed on blood, either unsorted or a sorted T cell fraction (not recorded which). Every receptor here comes from a male donor with ankylosing spondylitis or in good health (not recorded which).

Concerning this clonotype: This may come from a read error, since a much larger clone is one base off. This chain connects TRBV5-6 to TRBJ2-3, with D possibly matching TRBD1 (6 bases). Germline CDR1 SGHDT, CDR2 YYEEEE. CDR3 length: 16 amino acids. CDR3 protein: CASSLEAGVSPDSQYF. The CDR3 DNA follows: TGTGCCAGCAGCTTGGAGGCAGGGGTCTCTCCAGATTCGCAGTATTTT.

This clonotype was observed many times. The chain uses TRBV20-1 and TRBJ2-1, with 11 bases matching TRBD2. CDR1 is DFQATT and CDR2 is SNEGSKA in the germline V gene (reference sequence). The CDR3 totals 14 residues. V was clipped by 6 bases and J by 5 bases; unmatched bases: 6. CDR3 sequence (DNA): TGCAGTGCCTGGGGGACTAGCGGAGACAATGAGCAGTTCTTC. Protein product: CSAWGTSGDNEQFF.

The chain carries TRBV14 and TRBJ2-5; D may be TRBD1 or TRBD2 (5 bases each). Germline CDR1 is SGHDN and CDR2 is FVKESK. CDR3 length: 17 amino acids. Trimming left V 4 bases short and J 1 base short, with 19 bases between. For the CDR3, the DNA is TGTGCCAGCAGCCCCAGGGACCGGGGCCGTTTCCAAGAGACCCAGTACTTC. Translated, it gives CASSPRDRGRFQETQYF.

The sample holds many counts of this clonotype. CDR3 protein: CASSLPYQLTGSGTGELFF. The CDR3 DNA is TGTGCCAGCAGTTTACCCTACCAACTCACGGGGTCGGGCACCGGGGAGCTGTTTTTT. This chain uses TRBV28 with TRBJ2-2; weak D call: TRBD2 (5 bases). V dropped 2 bases and J dropped 4 bases, with 23 bases sitting between them. Per germline, CDR1 MDHEN and CDR2 SYDVKM. This CDR3 is built from 19 residues. Full variable domain (missing parts from reference TRBV28 and TRBJ2-2): DVKVTQSSRYLVKRTGEKVFLECVQDMDHENMFWYRQDPGLGLRLIYFSYDVKMKEKGDIPEGYSVSREKKERFSLILESASTNQTSMYLCASSLPYQLTGSGTGELFFGEGSRLTVL.

This clonotype occurred many times. The V call is TRBV5-4, the J call TRBJ1-1; D unclear. Germline CDR1 reads SGHNT; CDR2 reads YYREEE (reference sequence). V was shortened by 9 bases and J by 4 bases, with 13 bases between the two germline ends. The CDR3 sequence is 12 residues long. In nucleotides, the CDR3 is TGTGCCACCCAATTATCTGGCACTGAAGCTTTCTTT. Its translation: CATQLSGTEAFF. Supplemented by reference TRBV5-4 and TRBJ1-1, the full variable domain reads ETGVTQSPTHLIKTRGQQVTLRCSSQSGHNTVSWYQQALGQGPQFIFQYYREEENGRGNFPPRFSGLQFPNYSSELNVNALELDDSALYLCATQLSGTEAFFGQGTRLTVV.

This clonotype was detected many times. The V gene is TRBV7-9, the J gene TRBJ1-6; TRBD1 is a possible D gene (6 bases). CDR1 SEHNR and CDR2 FQNEAQ come from the germline V gene (reference sequence). The CDR3 spans 17 residues. V gave up 1 base and J gave up 7 bases, with 17 bases separating them. The CDR3 sequence is CASSLGDHRDGNSPLHF. In nucleotides, the CDR3 is TGTGCCAGCAGCTTAGGGGACCACAGGGATGGGAATTCACCCCTCCACTTT.

This clonotype was picked up many times. The chain joins TRBV5-6 to TRBJ2-5; D assignment may be TRBD1 or TRBD2 (5 bases each). Germline V gene sequence: CDR1 SGHDT, CDR2 YYEEEE. V shed 6 bases and J shed 1 base, with 19 bases lying between them. This CDR3 has 16 residues. The CDR3 nucleotides read TGTGCCAGCATCGAAAAACCGGGACGTTCCCAAGAGACCCAGTACTTC. It encodes CASIEKPGRSQETQYF.

This clonotype was observed a few times. The genes are TRBV20-1 and TRBJ2-7; 7 nucleotides match TRBD1. The CDR3 length is 14 residues. The germline V gene has CDR1 DFQATT and CDR2 SNEGSKA (reference sequence). Trimming removed 5 bases from V and 3 bases from J; junction bases left unmatched: 10. CDR3 sequence: CSAPQAGGRYEQYF. As DNA, the CDR3 is TGCAGTGCTCCTCAGGCAGGGGGTCGCTACGAGCAGTACTTC.

Regarding this clonotype: One base away lies a much larger clone, so this may be a sequencing read error. The chain carries TRBV20-1 and TRBJ1-5; D unresolved. The CDR3 covers 13 residues. Germline V CDR1 and CDR2: DFQATT, SNEGSKA (reference sequence). The CDR3 DNA is TGCAGTGCTAGAGAGGCAGGCGTTACGTCCCACCATTTT. It translates to CSAREAGVTSHHF.

J is TRBJ2-1 and V is TRBV28; 7 nucleotides align to TRBD1. Losses at the gene ends were 10 bases for V and 3 bases for J; bases not matched to a gene: 21. This CDR3 has 18 residues. Germline CDR1 reads MDHEN; CDR2 reads SYDVKM. The CDR3 DNA follows: TGTGCCACCCACGGTACTCTTTTCTTCGACAGGGTCTACAATGAGCAGTTCTTC. Translated: CATHGTLFFDRVYNEQFF.

Ten or more counts support this clonotype. The V gene is TRBV20-1, the J gene TRBJ2-5, with 9 positions matching TRBD2. The V and J ends lost 3 bases and 5 bases, in that order; junction bases with no gene match: 10. The CDR3 sequence is 15 residues long. CDR1 DFQATT and CDR2 SNEGSKA come from the germline V gene (reference sequence). The CDR3 here is CSASASGEEGETQYF. DNA of the CDR3: TGCAGTGCTAGTGCTAGCGGGGAAGAAGGGGAGACCCAGTACTTC.

The table lists this clonotype with many counts. The J gene is TRBJ2-5, the V gene TRBV20-1, with D unresolved. The V end was cut by 0 bases, the J end by 2 bases, with 13 bases between. CDR1 is DFQATT and CDR2 is SNEGSKA in the germline V gene (reference sequence). CDR3 length: 15 residues. The CDR3 spells CSARDGRRSQETQYF. For the CDR3, the DNA is TGCAGTGCTAGAGATGGCCGGCGCAGTCAAGAGACCCAGTACTTC.

The table lists this clonotype with many counts. This chain uses TRBV5-1 with TRBJ2-3, with TRBD2 identical over 13 bases. The CDR3 is made up of 17 amino acids. The germline CDR1 and CDR2 sequences are SGHRS and YFSETQ. V shed 0 bases, J shed 5 bases, and the junction held 6 bases outside the gene matches. In DNA, the CDR3 is TGCGCCAGCAGCTTGGTTGGACTAGCGGGGGAGGGAGATACGCAGTATTTT. Translated, it gives CASSLVGLAGEGDTQYF.

The chain uses TRBV14 and TRBJ2-7; the match to TRBD1 covers 8 bases. The CDR3 is 20 residues long. Trimming took 0 bases from V and 5 from J; bases not matched to a gene: 21. Per germline, CDR1 SGHDN and CDR2 FVKESK. The CDR3 DNA is TGTGCCAGCAGCCAAGAAAATTGGGGCAGGGGGCTTTCGGGGTTCCACGAGCAGTACTTC. Its translation is CASSQENWGRGLSGFHEQYF.

This clonotype was counted ten times or more. This chain links TRBV12-3 or TRBV12-4 with TRBJ2-5; maybe TRBD1 (6 bases). The CDR3 spans 14 residues. V gave up 5 bases and J gave up 2 bases, with 12 bases separating them. This CDR3 is CASSPGQTQETQYF. The CDR3 DNA follows: TGTGCCAGCAGTCCCGGACAGACGCAAGAGACCCAGTACTTC.

This clonotype was seen many times. This chain connects TRBV7-2 to TRBJ1-2; no firm D call. V lost 2 bases, J lost 2 bases, and 12 bases lay in between. This CDR3 contains 15 residues. The germline gives CDR1 SGHTA, CDR2 FQGNSA. The CDR3 DNA reads TGTGCCAGCAGCTTACGGGGAAGTAAAAACTATGGCTACACCTTC. Protein product: CASSLRGSKNYGYTF. Based on the CDR3 plus reference TRBV7-2 and TRBJ1-2, the full variable domain is GAGVSQSPSNKVTEKGKDVELRCDPISGHTALYWYRQSLGQGLEFLIYFQGNSAPDKSGLPSDRFSAERTGGSVSTLTIQRTQQEDSAVYLCASSLRGSKNYGYTFGSGTRLTVV.

This rearrangement joins TRBV20-1 to TRBJ2-7; 9 bases fit TRBD2. The junction had 9 bases not matched to a gene; V was cut back by 1 base and J by 2 bases. This CDR3 contains 16 residues. Germline V gives CDR1 DFQATT, CDR2 SNEGSKA (reference sequence). CDR3 in amino acids: CSARATGTSNTYEQYF. For the CDR3, the DNA is TGCAGTGCTAGAGCCACCGGGACTAGCAATACCTACGAGCAGTACTTC.

This clonotype was picked up many times. In DNA, the CDR3 is TGCGCCAGCAGCTTGGGGGCTGGGTTAGGCACCGGGGAGCTGTTTTTT. This encodes CASSLGAGLGTGELFF. This sequence joins TRBV5-1 and TRBJ2-2; unclear D gene. The CDR3 is made up of 16 amino acids. CDR1 is SGHRS, CDR2 YFSETQ, per germline. The V end was cut by 0 bases, the J end by 4 bases, with 13 bases between. Full variable domain (outside the CDR3, taken from reference TRBV5-1 and TRBJ2-2): KAGVTQTPRYLIKTRGQQVTLSCSPISGHRSVSWYQQTPGQGLQFLFEYFSETQRNKGNFPGRFSGRQFSNSRSEMNVSTLELGDSALYLCASSLGAGLGTGELFFGEGSRLTVL.

V usage is TRBV3-1 and J usage is TRBJ2-1; the match to TRBD2 covers 10 bases. CDR1 and CDR2 from the germline V gene are LGHDT and YNNKEL (reference sequence). Trimming removed 2 bases from V and 9 bases from J; junction bases left unmatched: 4. The CDR3 runs to 14 residues. The CDR3 is CASSQSGGAGEQFF. DNA for the CDR3: TGTGCCAGCAGCCAAAGCGGGGGGGCTGGTGAGCAGTTCTTC.

A few counts support this clonotype. The CDR3: CASSLAGQGYEQYF. CDR3 coding DNA: TGTGCCAGCAGCTTGGCCGGACAGGGGTATGAGCAGTACTTC. The chain links TRBV5-5 to TRBJ2-7; 9 nucleotides align to TRBD1. The CDR3 has 14 amino acids. Germline V gene sequence: CDR1 SGHKS, CDR2 YYEKEE (reference sequence). V shed 0 bases and J 7 bases; nucleotides not matched to a gene: 5. Full variable domain (rest looked up from reference TRBV5-5 and TRBJ2-7): DAGVTQSPTHLIKTRGQQVTLRCSPISGHKSVSWYQQVLGQGPQFIFQYYEKEERGRGNFPDRFSARQFPNYSSELNVNALLLGDSALYLCASSLAGQGYEQYFGPGTRLTVT.

The chain recombines TRBV3-1 with TRBJ2-5, with 11 bases fitting TRBD2. Germline V gene data show CDR1 as LGHDT and CDR2 as YNNKEL (reference sequence). V lost 11 bases and J lost 2; bases outside the gene matches: 16. CDR3 length equals 17 residues. DNA for the CDR3: TGTGCCTGCACCAAAGAGGGGCCTAGCGGGGGGCAAGAGACCCAGTACTTC. Translated: CACTKEGPSGGQETQYF.